This entry describes one T cell receptor beta chain. These data come from a study of blood T cell repertoires in COVID-19. TCRdb's table, derived via immunoSEQ multiplex PCR, lists solely in-frame clones and lacks some. The table lists tens of thousands of clones, more than 80% of them singletons. The source material was peripheral blood. The sequence was collected from a woman between 65 and 79 years old with acute or convalescent COVID-19.

The chain's CDR3 is CASSPPGTEQFF. In DNA form, the CDR3 reads TGTGCCAGCTCCCCCCCGGGGACAGAGCAGTTCTTC. The rearrangement uses TRBV7-9 and TRBJ2-1; TRBD1 is a possible D gene (6 bases). Germline CDR1 and CDR2: SEHNR and FQNEAQ (reference sequence). This CDR3 is 12 amino acids long. V gave up 8 bases and J gave up 10 bases, with 15 bases separating them.